This record covers a single T cell receptor (beta chain). Its antigen is currently unknown. The data originate from a study of blood T cells in healthy people across ages. Study findings and constraints: Diversity was higher, and naive CD4+ cells more numerous, in long-lived donors than in aged donors.

Combining a sample-barcoded 5' primer with a J-beta primer mix, a second PCR ran for 7 to 11 cycles. MiXCR, applied by TCRdb to the 5' RACE reads, yields one record per CDR3 protein. The table has over 950,000 distinct CDR3 sequences, just over 50% seen once. The CDR3 spans 15 residues. In germline, CDR1 is SGHTA, CDR2 FQGNSA. Trimming took 5 bases from V and 8 from J; bases not matched to a gene: 5. Input material: blood. The chain joins TRBV7-2 to TRBJ2-1; 14 positions agree with TRBD2. This clonotype was obtained from a woman in her sixties in good health. CDR3 in amino acids: CASSGGLAGVYEQFF. CDR3 bases: TGTGCCAGCAGCGGGGGACTAGCGGGAGTTTATGAGCAGTTCTTC.